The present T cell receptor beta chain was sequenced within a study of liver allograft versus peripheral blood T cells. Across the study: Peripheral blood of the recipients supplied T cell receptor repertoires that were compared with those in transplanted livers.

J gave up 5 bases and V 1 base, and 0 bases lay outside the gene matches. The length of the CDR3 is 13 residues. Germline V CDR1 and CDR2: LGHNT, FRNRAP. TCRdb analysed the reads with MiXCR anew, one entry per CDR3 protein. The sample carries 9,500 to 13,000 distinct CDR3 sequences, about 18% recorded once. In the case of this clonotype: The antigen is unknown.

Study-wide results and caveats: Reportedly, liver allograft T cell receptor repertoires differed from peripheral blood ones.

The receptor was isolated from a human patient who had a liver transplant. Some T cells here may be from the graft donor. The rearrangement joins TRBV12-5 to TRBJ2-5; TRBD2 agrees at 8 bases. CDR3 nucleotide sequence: TGTGCTAGTGGTTTGGCTAGCGGGGAGACCCAGTACTTC. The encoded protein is CASGLASGETQYF.